These 8 T cell receptor beta chains share one sample of origin, sequenced in a study of shared clonotypes between healthy human individuals. TCRdb's table, derived via immunoSEQ multiplex PCR, lists solely in-frame clones and lacks some. The data hold 700,000 to 950,000 clones, with 90% to 97% observed a single time. Naive CD8 cells were CD45RO-negative, positively selected for CCR7, excluding terminally differentiated effector memory CD45RA+ cells. Sequencing used naive CD8+ T cells sorted from blood. These receptors originate from a man younger than 45 in good health.

About this clone: At one of its ends the junction is not consistent with the germline gene, which may arise from a read error. The V call is TRBV7-2, the J call TRBJ2-6; TRBD1 might be the D (6 bases). The CDR3 consists of 15 residues. Per germline, CDR1 SGHTA and CDR2 FQGNSA. CDR3 in amino acids: CANSVNRAGANVLTF. Written as DNA, the CDR3 is TGTGCCAACAGCGTAAACAGGGCTGGGGCCAACGTCCTGACTTTC. The entire variable domain, with the rest obtained from reference TRBV7-2 and TRBJ2-6, is as follows: GAGVSQSPSNKVTEKGKDVELRCDPISGHTALYWYRQSLGQGLEFLIYFQGNSAPDKSGLPSDRFSAERTGGSVSTLTIQRTQQEDSAVYLCANSVNRAGANVLTFGAGSRLTVL.

J is TRBJ2-7 and V is TRBV5-6; no firm D call. The V and J ends lost 0 bases and 0 bases respectively, with 7 bases between them. Germline V gene sequence: CDR1 SGHDT, CDR2 YYEEEE. CDR3 length equals 14 residues. The CDR3 protein is CASSLGENSYEQYF. The CDR3 nucleotides read TGTGCCAGCAGCTTGGGTGAAAACTCCTACGAGCAGTACTTC.

CDR3 region: CASSPLTGGPREQYF. Here the CDR3 DNA reads TGTGCCAGCAGCCCCCTGACGGGAGGGCCTCGGGAGCAGTACTTC. This chain uses TRBV28 with TRBJ2-7; 8 positions match TRBD2. With V trimmed by 6 bases and J by 7 bases, 14 bases remained unmatched. The CDR3 length is 15 residues. Looked up from germline, CDR1 is MDHEN and CDR2 is SYDVKM.

The chain is built from TRBV5-5 and TRBJ2-7, with TRBD1 matching over 10 bases. Unmatched junction bases numbered 8, after V lost 2 bases and J lost 0 bases. This CDR3 has 17 residues. CDR1 and CDR2 from the germline V gene are SGHKS and YYEKEE (reference sequence). The CDR3 sequence: CASSLPTGGLSSYEQYF. The CDR3 nucleotides are TGTGCCAGCAGCTTACCGACAGGGGGCTTGAGCTCCTACGAGCAGTACTTC. Supplemented by reference TRBV5-5 and TRBJ2-7, the full variable domain reads DAGVTQSPTHLIKTRGQQVTLRCSPISGHKSVSWYQQVLGQGPQFIFQYYEKEERGRGNFPDRFSARQFPNYSSELNVNALLLGDSALYLCASSLPTGGLSSYEQYFGPGTRLTVT.

This rearrangement joins TRBV5-1 to TRBJ2-5; 10 nucleotides match TRBD1. There are 20 residues in the CDR3. V lost 4 bases and J lost 7; bases outside the gene matches: 25. Germline V CDR1 and CDR2: SGHRS, YFSETQ. CDR3 DNA sequence: TGCGCCAGCAGCCACGGACTGGGACAGGGGCCTAACCCGTCCGTTGGGACCCAGTACTTC. This translates into CASSHGLGQGPNPSVGTQYF.

The chain carries TRBV27 and TRBJ2-7; 8 bases fit TRBD2. Germline V CDR1 and CDR2: MNHEY, SMNVEV (reference sequence). This CDR3 comprises 15 residues. Germline trimming cut 6 bases from V and 4 bases from J; bases unmatched to any gene: 11. CDR3 sequence (DNA): TGTGCCAGCAGCTCTGGGGGCGGGAGGTCTTACGAGCAGTACTTC. This encodes CASSSGGGRSYEQYF.

In DNA, the CDR3 is TGTGCCAGCAGTTTAATTAGCGCCTACAATGAGCAGTTCTTC. Protein sequence: CASSLISAYNEQFF. The chain recombines TRBV27 with TRBJ2-1; a possible D gene is TRBD2 (5 bases). CDR3 length: 14 residues. Deletions cut 2 bases from V and 2 bases from J, with 7 bases between. Germline V gene lookup returns CDR1 MNHEY and CDR2 SMNVEV (reference sequence).

The chain joins TRBV27 to TRBJ1-2, with D possibly matching TRBD1 (5 bases). The CDR3 has 15 amino acids. The ends were cut back, 4 bases at V and 3 bases at J, with 15 bases in the middle. Germline V gives CDR1 MNHEY, CDR2 SMNVEV (reference sequence). The CDR3 DNA reads as TGTGCCAGCAGTTCCCCAAACCAGGGCCACTATGGCTACACCTTC. Its protein product is CASSSPNQGHYGYTF.